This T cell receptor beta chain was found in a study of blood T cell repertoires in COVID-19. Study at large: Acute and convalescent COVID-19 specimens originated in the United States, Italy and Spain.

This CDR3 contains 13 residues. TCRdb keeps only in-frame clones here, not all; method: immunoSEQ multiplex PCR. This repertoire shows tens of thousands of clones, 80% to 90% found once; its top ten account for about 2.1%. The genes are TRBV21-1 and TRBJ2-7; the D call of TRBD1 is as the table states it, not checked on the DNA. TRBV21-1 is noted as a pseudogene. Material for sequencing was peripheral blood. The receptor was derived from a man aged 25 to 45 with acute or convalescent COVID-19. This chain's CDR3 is CASSNQTILEQYV. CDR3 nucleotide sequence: TGTGCCAGCAGCAATCAGACAATTCTGGAGCAGTACGTC.